The rows below give T cell receptor beta chains drawn from one sample of a study of shared clonotypes between healthy human individuals. Clones were sequenced by immunoSEQ multiplex PCR, and TCRdb holds only the in-frame ones, with some missing. Of about 380,000 clones detected, around 96% appear once; the ten largest clones hold about 0.32%. The sequenced sample consisted of memory CD8+ T cells sorted from blood. These receptors all stem from a man aged 30 to 45 in good health. Each CDR3 is given with its conserved first and last residue. The order of the fields is D gene, J gene, V gene, clone size, CDR3 DNA, CDR3 protein. D genes are given only for firm matches. Clone size, where shown, is once, few, many, or a class for clones that have expanded.

-	TRBJ1-5	TRBV5-6	few	TGTGCCAGCAGCTTTAGTAGCAATCAGCCCCAGCATTTT	CASSFSSNQPQHF
-	TRBJ1-4	TRBV6-1	-	TGTGCCAGCAGTGATCGGGGGGCACATGAAAAACTGTTTTTT	CASSDRGAHEKLFF
-	TRBJ2-1	TRBV19	once	TGTGCCAGTAGTCAGACGGGCCCCAATGAGCAGTTCTTC	CASSQTGPNEQFF
TRBD2	TRBJ2-3	TRBV6-4	-	TGTGCCAGCGTGGGGGTACTAGCGGCCACAGATACGCAGTATTTT	CASVGVLAATDTQYF
TRBD2	TRBJ2-7	TRBV2	once	TGTGCCAGCAGTGAAAGGGGCGGGGGGAACTACGAGCAGTACTTC	CASSERGGGNYEQYF
-	TRBJ1-1	TRBV5-4	-	TGTGCCAGCAGCTTCAGGGATATGAACACTGAAGCTTTCTTT	CASSFRDMNTEAFF
-	TRBJ1-3	TRBV7-9	-	TGTGCCAGCAGCCCTGCCGGGACAAACTCTGGAAACACCATATATTTT	CASSPAGTNSGNTIYF
-	TRBJ1-2	TRBV11-1	once	TGTGCCAGCAGCGCAAACGGGTTCTATGGCTACACCTTC	CASSANGFYGYTF
TRBD1	TRBJ1-5	TRBV28	-	TGTGCCAGCAGGCGGGACAGGGCATTTTATCAGCCCCAGCATTTT	CASRRDRAFYQPQHF
TRBD1	TRBJ1-2	TRBV11-2	-	TGTGCCAGCAGCTCTCCGGACAGGGGAGATGGCTACACCTTC	CASSSPDRGDGYTF
TRBD2	TRBJ2-5	TRBV4-2	-	TGTGCCAGCAGCCAAGAAGGGGCTAGCGGGTCGGAGACCCAGTACTTC	CASSQEGASGSETQYF
TRBD1	TRBJ1-2	TRBV5-1	-	TGCGCCAGCAGCTTTTCAGGGGGCGGAATCTATGGCTACACCTTC	CASSFSGGGIYGYTF
-	TRBJ1-1	TRBV6-5	-	TGTGCCAGCAGTTCCCCAGGGGCGATTACTGAAGCTTTCTTT	CASSSPGAITEAFF
TRBD2	TRBJ2-7	TRBV10-2	-	TGCGCCAGCAGTGTCCCTGAGCAAGCGGGAGAGAACTACGAGCAGTACTTC	CASSVPEQAGENYEQYF
TRBD1	TRBJ1-5	TRBV6-6	once	TGTGCCAGCCGGGTCGACAGGGATCAGCCCCAGCATTTT	CASRVDRDQPQHF
-	TRBJ1-2	TRBV7-9	-	TGTGCCAGCAGCCTGACGGGGGCTATGGGCTATGGCTACACCTTC	CASSLTGAMGYGYTF
-	TRBJ2-3	TRBV20-1	-	TGCAGTGCTGATAGAGATACGCAGTATTTT	CSADRDTQYF
-	TRBJ2-2	TRBV7-9	-	TGTGCCAGCAGCTTTGGGCTGGGCACCGGGGAGCTGTTTTTT	CASSFGLGTGELFF
-	TRBJ2-7	TRBV2	-	TGTGCCAGCAGGGAAGTGTATCACACTAGCTCCTACGAGCAGTACTTC	CASREVYHTSSYEQYF
-	TRBJ1-5	TRBV30	-	TGTGCCTGGAGTGTACTGCAGGGACTCAATCAGCCCCAGCATTTT	CAWSVLQGLNQPQHF
-	TRBJ1-1	TRBV7-9	-	TGTGCCAGCAGTTTAAACTCCAACTCTGAAGCTTTCTTT	CASSLNSNSEAFF
TRBD2	TRBJ2-1	TRBV27	once	TGTGCCAGCAGTTTATTGATGACTAGCGGGTCAGGGCGCGAGTTCTTC	CASSLLMTSGSGREFF
TRBD1	TRBJ2-7	TRBV5-4	-	TGTGCCAGCAGCTCCCCGGGACAGGGGGGTTACGAGCAGTACTTC	CASSSPGQGGYEQYF